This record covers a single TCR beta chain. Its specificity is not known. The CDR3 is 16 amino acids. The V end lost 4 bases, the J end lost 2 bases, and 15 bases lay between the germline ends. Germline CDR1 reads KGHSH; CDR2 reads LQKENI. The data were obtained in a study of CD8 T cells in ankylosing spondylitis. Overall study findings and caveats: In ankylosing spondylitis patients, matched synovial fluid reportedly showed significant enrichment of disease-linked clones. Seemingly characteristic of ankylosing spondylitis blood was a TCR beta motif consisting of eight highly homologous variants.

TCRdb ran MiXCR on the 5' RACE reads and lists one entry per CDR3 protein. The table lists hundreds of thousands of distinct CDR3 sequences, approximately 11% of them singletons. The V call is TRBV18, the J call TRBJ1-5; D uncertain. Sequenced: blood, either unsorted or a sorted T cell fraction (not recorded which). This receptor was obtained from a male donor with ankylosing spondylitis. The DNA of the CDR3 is TGTGCCAGCTCACTATCAACGAAGGTGGGCAATCAGCCCCAGCATTTT. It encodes CASSLSTKVGNQPQHF.